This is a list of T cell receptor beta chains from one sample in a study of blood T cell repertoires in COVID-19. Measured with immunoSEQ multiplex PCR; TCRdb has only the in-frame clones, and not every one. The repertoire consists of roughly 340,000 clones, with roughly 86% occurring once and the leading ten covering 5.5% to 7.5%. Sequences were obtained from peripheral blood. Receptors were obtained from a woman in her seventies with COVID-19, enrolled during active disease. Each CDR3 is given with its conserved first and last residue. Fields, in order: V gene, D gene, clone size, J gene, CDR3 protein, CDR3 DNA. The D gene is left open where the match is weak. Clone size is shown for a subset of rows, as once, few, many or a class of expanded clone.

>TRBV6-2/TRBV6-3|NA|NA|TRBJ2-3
CASSPTGDTQYF
TGTGCCAGCAGCCCAACCGGGGATACGCAGTATTTT
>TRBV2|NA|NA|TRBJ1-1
CASSEAYQGLRTEAFF
TGTGCCAGCAGTGAAGCCTACCAGGGGTTACGGACTGAAGCTTTCTTT
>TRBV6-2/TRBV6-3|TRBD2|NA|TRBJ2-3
CASSYPPGLAGGRDTQYF
TGTGCCAGCAGTTACCCTCCGGGACTAGCGGGGGGAAGAGATACGCAGTATTTT
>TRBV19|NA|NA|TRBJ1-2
CASKSLDRRTSYGYTF
TGTGCCAGCAAGTCCCTTGACAGGAGGACTAGCTATGGCTACACCTTC
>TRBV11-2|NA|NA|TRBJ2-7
CASSLVGALSEQYF
TGTGCCAGCAGCTTAGTGGGGGCCTTGAGTGAGCAGTACTTC
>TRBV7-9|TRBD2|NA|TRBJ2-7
CASSLVAGGPLEQYF
TGTGCCAGCAGCTTAGTTGCGGGGGGCCCCCTCGAGCAGTACTTC
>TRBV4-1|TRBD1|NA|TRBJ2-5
CASSQGDRDSETQYF
TGCGCCAGCAGCCAGGGGGACAGGGACAGCGAGACCCAGTACTTC
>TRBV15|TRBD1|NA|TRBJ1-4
CAASRGQLDPGGLFF
TGTGCCGCCAGCAGGGGACAGCTTGACCCAGGAGGACTGTTTTTT
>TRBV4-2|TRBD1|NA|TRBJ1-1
CASSQDRWAGGRTEAFF
TGTGCCAGCAGCCAAGATCGGTGGGCAGGGGGAAGGACTGAAGCTTTCTTT
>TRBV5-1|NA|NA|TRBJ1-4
CASSYLGLTNEKLFF
TGCGCCAGCAGTTATCTGGGCCTAACTAATGAAAAACTGTTTTTT
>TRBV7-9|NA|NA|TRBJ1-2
CASTYRGADRWGYTF
TGTGCCAGCACCTATCGGGGGGCAGACCGTTGGGGCTACACCTTC
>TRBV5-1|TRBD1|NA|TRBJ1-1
CASSLRDRGRSEAFF
TGCGCCAGCAGCTTGAGGGACAGGGGGAGGTCTGAAGCTTTCTTT
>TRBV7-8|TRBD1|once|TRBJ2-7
CASSFGAGGHYEQYF
TGTGCCAGCAGCTTCGGGGCAGGGGGCCACTACGAGCAGTACTTC
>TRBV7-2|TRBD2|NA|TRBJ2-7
CASSLVGSPSGGGEQYF
TGTGCCAGCAGCTTAGTAGGGTCCCCTAGCGGGGGGGGCGAGCAGTACTTC
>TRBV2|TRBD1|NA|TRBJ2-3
CASSAGNTGDPTQYF
TGTGCCAGCAGTGCCGGTAATACAGGGGACCCTACGCAGTATTTT
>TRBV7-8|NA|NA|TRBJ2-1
CASSWPGQYNEQFF
TGTGCCAGCAGCTGGCCGGGACAATACAATGAGCAGTTCTTC
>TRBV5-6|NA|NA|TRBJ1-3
CASSLGTRGNTIYF
TGTGCCAGCAGCTTGGGTACCCGGGGAAACACCATATATTTT
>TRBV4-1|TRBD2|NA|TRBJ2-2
CASSQRPRGGATGELFF
TGCGCCAGCAGCCAACGTCCGCGCGGGGGGGCCACCGGGGAGCTGTTTTTT
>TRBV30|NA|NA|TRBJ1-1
CALGEWTNTEAFF
TGTGCTCTGGGAGAGTGGACGAACACTGAAGCTTTCTTT
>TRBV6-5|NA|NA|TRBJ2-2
CASRVTRNTGELFF
TGTGCCAGCAGGGTGACAAGGAACACCGGGGAGCTGTTTTTT
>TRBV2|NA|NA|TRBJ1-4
CASSEDGKGPSKLFF
TGTGCCAGCAGTGAAGACGGGAAAGGGCCCTCGAAACTGTTTTTT
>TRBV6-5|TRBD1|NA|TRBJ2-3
CASNTGGTQYF
TGTGCCAGCAATACAGGGGGTACGCAGTATTTT
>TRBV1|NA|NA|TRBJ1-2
CTSSHHRTNYGYTF
TGCACCAGCAGCCATCACAGAACTAACTATGGCTACACCTTC
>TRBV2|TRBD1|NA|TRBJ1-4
CASSRTGVNEKLFF
TGTGCCAGCAGTCGGACAGGGGTAAATGAAAAACTGTTTTTT
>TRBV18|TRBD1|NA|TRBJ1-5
CASSDEGTGLNQPQHF
TGTGCCAGCTCAGACGAGGGGACAGGGCTCAATCAGCCCCAGCATTTT
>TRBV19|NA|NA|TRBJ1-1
CASSRVLQNTEAFF
TGTGCCAGTAGCAGGGTTCTGCAGAACACTGAAGCTTTCTTT
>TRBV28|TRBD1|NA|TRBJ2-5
CASSPPSMTGQQETQYF
TGTGCCAGCAGTCCTCCATCCATGACAGGGCAACAAGAGACCCAGTACTTC
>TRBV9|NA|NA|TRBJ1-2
CASSVGRSSNYGYTF
TGTGCCAGCAGCGTAGGCAGGTCCTCTAACTATGGCTACACCTTC
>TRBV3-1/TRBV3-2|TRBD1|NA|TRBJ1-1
CASSRRTGGGVNTEAFF
TGTGCCAGCAGCCGACGGACAGGGGGCGGCGTGAACACTGAAGCTTTCTTT
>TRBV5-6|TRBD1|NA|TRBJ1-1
CATFRQGVNTEAFF
TGTGCCACCTTTCGACAGGGAGTGAACACTGAAGCTTTCTTT
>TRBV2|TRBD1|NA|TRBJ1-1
CASSGTGVQNTEAFF
TGTGCCAGCAGCGGGACAGGGGTCCAGAACACTGAAGCTTTCTTT
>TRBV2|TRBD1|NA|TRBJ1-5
CASSEAGGGQPQHF
TGTGCCAGCAGCGAGGCAGGGGGCGGTCAGCCCCAGCATTTT
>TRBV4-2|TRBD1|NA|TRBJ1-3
CASSLRTGQGGNTIYF
TGTGCCAGCAGCCTTCGGACAGGGCAGGGTGGAAACACCATATATTTT
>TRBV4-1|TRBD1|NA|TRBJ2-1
CASSQELRGRNEQFF
TGCGCCAGCAGCCAAGAGTTGAGGGGGCGCAATGAGCAGTTCTTC
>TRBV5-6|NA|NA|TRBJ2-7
CASSLGSQFSYEQYF
TGTGCCAGCAGCTTGGGGAGTCAGTTTTCCTACGAGCAGTACTTC
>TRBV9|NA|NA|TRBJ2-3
CASSVESGDTQYF
TGTGCCAGCAGCGTAGAGTCAGGGGATACGCAGTATTTT
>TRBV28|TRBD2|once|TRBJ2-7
CASSFGTSASGVQYF
TGTGCCAGCAGTTTCGGGACTAGTGCCTCCGGGGTGCAGTACTTC
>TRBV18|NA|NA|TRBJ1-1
CASSPPSVEAFF
TGTGCCAGCTCACCCCCGTCAGTTGAAGCTTTCTTT
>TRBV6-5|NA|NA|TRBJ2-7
CASSYSRGPYEQYF
TGTGCCAGCAGTTACTCCAGGGGTCCCTACGAGCAGTACTTC
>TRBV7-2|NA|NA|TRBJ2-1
CASSPHFFQAAYNEQFF
TGTGCCAGCAGCCCGCACTTTTTTCAAGCGGCCTACAATGAGCAGTTCTTC
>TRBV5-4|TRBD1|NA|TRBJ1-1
CASSPIQGARTEAFF
TGTGCCAGCAGCCCAATCCAGGGGGCGCGAACTGAAGCTTTCTTT
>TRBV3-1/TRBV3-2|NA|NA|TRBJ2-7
CASSQEWGPTHFYEQYF
TGTGCCAGCAGCCAAGAGTGGGGGCCGACACATTTCTACGAGCAGTACTTC
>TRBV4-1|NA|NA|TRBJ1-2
CASSQVTALRGYTF
TGCGCCAGCAGCCAAGTAACTGCTCTCAGGGGCTACACCTTC
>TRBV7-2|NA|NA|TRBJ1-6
CASSQSTGLNSPLHF
TGTGCCAGCAGCCAATCGACAGGTTTGAATTCACCCCTCCACTTT
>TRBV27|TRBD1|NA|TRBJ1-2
CASRRDRGKSNYGYTF
TGTGCCAGCCGTCGGGACAGGGGGAAATCAAACTATGGCTACACCTTC
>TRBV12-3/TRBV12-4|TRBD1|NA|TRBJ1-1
CASSYRQGAEAFF
TGTGCCAGCAGTTACAGACAGGGGGCTGAAGCTTTCTTT
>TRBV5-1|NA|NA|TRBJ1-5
CASSFGEDQPQHF
TGCGCCAGCAGCTTTGGCGAGGATCAGCCCCAGCATTTT
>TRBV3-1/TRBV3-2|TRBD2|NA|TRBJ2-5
CASSQSSGDRETQYF
TGTGCCAGCAGCCAATCTAGCGGGGATCGAGAGACCCAGTACTTC